This TCR beta chain was observed in a study of T cell responses to AZD1222 COVID-19 vaccine. Study-level findings and limits: Unmutated variant regions reportedly attract nearly half of all spike-specific TCRs. Baseline seropositivity characterized only six AZD1222 recipients. It should be noted that donors were predominantly white British and more often female, and clonal diversity was possibly underestimated.

This clone was counted only a few times. Its matching antigen is unknown. Assay: immunoSEQ multiplex PCR; the TCRdb copy retains only in-frame clones and omits some. The table includes 150,000 or so clones, 88% detected once. CDR1 is SGDLS and CDR2 is YYNGEE in the germline V gene. This CDR3 is built from 16 residues. Trimming pared 3 bases from V and 5 bases from J, leaving 18 bases between. The gene calls are TRBV9 and TRBJ2-1, with TRBD1 as a possible D gene (6 bases). The source was peripheral blood, collected on day 0 of AZD1222 vaccination. This TCR was recovered from an adult in good health. As DNA, the CDR3 is TGTGCCAGCAGCGCAAAACAGGGTATGCCTCACAATGAGCAGTTCTTC. This sequence encodes CASSAKQGMPHNEQFF.